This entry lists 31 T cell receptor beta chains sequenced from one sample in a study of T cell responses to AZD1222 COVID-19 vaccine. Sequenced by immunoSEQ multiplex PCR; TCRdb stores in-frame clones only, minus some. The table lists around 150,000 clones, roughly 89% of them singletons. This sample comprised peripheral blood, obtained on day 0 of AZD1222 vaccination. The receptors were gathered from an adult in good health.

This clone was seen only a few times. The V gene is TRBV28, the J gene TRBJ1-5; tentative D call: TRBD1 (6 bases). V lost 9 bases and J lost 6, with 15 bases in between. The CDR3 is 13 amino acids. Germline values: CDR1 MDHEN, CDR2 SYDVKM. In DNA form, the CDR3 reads TGTGCCAGTGTACGAGGGGGGGTTCAGCCCCAGCATTTT. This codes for CASVRGGVQPQHF. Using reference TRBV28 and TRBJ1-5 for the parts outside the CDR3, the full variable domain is DVKVTQSSRYLVKRTGEKVFLECVQDMDHENMFWYRQDPGLGLRLIYFSYDVKMKEKGDIPEGYSVSREKKERFSLILESASTNQTSMYLCASVRGGVQPQHFGDGTRLSIL.

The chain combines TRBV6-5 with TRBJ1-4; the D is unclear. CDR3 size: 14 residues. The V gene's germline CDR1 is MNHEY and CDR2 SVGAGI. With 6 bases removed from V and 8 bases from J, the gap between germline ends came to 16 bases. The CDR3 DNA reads TGTGCCAGCAGGGTTGAGCCCCCGCAAGAAAAACTGTTTTTT. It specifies CASRVEPPQEKLFF.

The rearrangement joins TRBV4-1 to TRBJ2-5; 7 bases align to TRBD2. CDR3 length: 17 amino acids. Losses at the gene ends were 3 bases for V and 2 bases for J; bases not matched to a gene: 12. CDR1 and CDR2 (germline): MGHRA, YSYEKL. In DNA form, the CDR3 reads TGCGCCAGCAGCCACATCAACCTGGGACTAACACAAGAGACCCAGTACTTC. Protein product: CASSHINLGLTQETQYF.

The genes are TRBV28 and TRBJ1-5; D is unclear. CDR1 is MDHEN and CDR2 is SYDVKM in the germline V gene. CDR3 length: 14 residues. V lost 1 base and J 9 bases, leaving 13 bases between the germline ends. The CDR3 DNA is TGTGCCAGCAGTTTATTTGGGCCGGCGGGGCCCCAGCATTTT. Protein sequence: CASSLFGPAGPQHF. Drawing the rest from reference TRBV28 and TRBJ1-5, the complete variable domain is DVKVTQSSRYLVKRTGEKVFLECVQDMDHENMFWYRQDPGLGLRLIYFSYDVKMKEKGDIPEGYSVSREKKERFSLILESASTNQTSMYLCASSLFGPAGPQHFGDGTRLSIL.

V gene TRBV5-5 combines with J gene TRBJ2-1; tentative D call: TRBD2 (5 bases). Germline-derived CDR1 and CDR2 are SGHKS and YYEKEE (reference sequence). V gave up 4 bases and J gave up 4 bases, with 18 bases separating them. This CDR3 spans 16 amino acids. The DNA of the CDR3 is TGTGCCAGCAGCCCTGGGCTCGGACTCATGTACAATGAGCAGTTCTTC. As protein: CASSPGLGLMYNEQFF.

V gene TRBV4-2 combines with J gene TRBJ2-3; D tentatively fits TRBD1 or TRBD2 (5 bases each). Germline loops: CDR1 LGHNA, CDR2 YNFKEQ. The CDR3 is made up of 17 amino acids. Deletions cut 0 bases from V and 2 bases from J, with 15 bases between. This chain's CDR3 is CASSQEWGNRNTDTQYF. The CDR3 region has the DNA TGTGCCAGCAGCCAAGAATGGGGGAACAGAAACACAGATACGCAGTATTTT.

The CDR3: CASSKEFGGGYTF. DNA for the CDR3: TGTGCCAGTAGTAAAGAATTCGGGGGAGGCTACACCTTC. The chain has TRBV19 and TRBJ1-2; tentatively, D is TRBD1 (5 bases). CDR3 length: 13 residues. Germline CDR1 LNHDA, CDR2 SQIVND (reference sequence). V lost 4 bases, J lost 8 bases, and 14 bases lay in between.

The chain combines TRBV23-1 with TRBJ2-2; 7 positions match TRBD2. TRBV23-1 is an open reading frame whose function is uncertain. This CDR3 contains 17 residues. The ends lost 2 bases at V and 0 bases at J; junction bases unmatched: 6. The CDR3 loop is CASSQSGEATNTGELFF. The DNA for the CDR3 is TGCGCCAGCAGTCAAAGCGGGGAAGCGACGAACACCGGGGAGCTGTTTTTT.

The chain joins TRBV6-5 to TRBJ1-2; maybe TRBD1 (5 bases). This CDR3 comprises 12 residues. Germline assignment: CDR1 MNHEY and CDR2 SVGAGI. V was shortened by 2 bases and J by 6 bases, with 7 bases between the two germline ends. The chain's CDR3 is CASSYGADGYTF. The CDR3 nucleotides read TGTGCCAGCAGTTACGGGGCGGATGGCTACACCTTC.

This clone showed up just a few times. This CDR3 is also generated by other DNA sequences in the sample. The CDR3 reads CASRTDSNYGYTF. In DNA form, the CDR3 reads TGTGCCAGCAGGACGGACAGTAACTATGGCTACACCTTC. The rearrangement uses TRBV6-5 and TRBJ1-2; possible D gene TRBD1, 6 bases. Looked up from germline, CDR1 is MNHEY and CDR2 is SVGAGI. Trimming took off 6 bases at V and 1 base at J, with 9 bases between the two ends. This CDR3 is 13 amino acids long.

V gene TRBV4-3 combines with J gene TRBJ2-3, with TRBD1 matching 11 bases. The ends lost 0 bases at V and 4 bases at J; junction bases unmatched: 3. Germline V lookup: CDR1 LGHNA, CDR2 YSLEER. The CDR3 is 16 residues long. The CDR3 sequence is CASSQDRGQGADTQYF. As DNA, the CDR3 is TGCGCCAGCAGCCAAGATAGGGGACAGGGGGCAGATACGCAGTATTTT.

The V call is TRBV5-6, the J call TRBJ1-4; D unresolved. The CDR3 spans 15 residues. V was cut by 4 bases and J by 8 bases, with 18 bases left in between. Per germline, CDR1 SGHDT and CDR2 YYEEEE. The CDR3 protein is CASSPRAAIREKLFF. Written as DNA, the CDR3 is TGTGCCAGCAGCCCTAGGGCCGCAATAAGGGAAAAACTGTTTTTT.

In nucleotides, the CDR3 is TGTGCCAGCAGCTTGAGGGACAAGGGTGGCTACACCTTC. Its translation: CASSLRDKGGYTF. This sequence joins TRBV7-8 and TRBJ1-2, with a weak D call TRBD1 (6 bases). Germline CDR1 reads SGHVS; CDR2 reads FQNEAQ. The CDR3 sequence is 13 residues long. V lost 3 bases and J lost 7, with 12 bases in between.

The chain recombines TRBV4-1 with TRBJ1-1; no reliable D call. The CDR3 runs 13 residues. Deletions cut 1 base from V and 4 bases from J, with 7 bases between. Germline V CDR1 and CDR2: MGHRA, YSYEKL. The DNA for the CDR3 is TGCGCCAGCAGCCAAGGAGGGAGCACTGAAGCTTTCTTT. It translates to CASSQGGSTEAFF.

The CDR3 loop is CASSQEQGYEQYF. In DNA, the CDR3 is TGCGCCAGCAGCCAAGAACAGGGGTACGAGCAGTACTTC. The V gene is TRBV4-3, the J gene TRBJ2-7; 7 bases map to TRBD1. CDR1 and CDR2 from the germline V gene are LGHNA and YSLEER. Trimming cost V 0 bases and J 4 bases; bases outside gene matches: 0. The CDR3 is 13 amino acids.

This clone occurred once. In nucleotides, the CDR3 is TGTGCCAGCACTAAAGGGAAGGGGTTGAACACTGAAGCTTTCTTT. Protein product: CASTKGKGLNTEAFF. This rearrangement joins TRBV6-5 to TRBJ1-1; a weak D match, TRBD1 (5 bases). V shed 7 bases and J shed 0 bases, with 15 bases lying between them. This CDR3 comprises 15 residues. Germline CDR1 and CDR2: MNHEY and SVGAGI.

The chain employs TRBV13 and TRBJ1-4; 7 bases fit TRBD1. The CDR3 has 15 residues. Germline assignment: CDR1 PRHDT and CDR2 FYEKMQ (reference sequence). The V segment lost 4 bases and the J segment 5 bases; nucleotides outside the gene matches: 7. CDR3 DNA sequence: TGTGCCAGCAGCTCCTACAGGGGCGTGAATGAAAAACTGTTTTTT. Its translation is CASSSYRGVNEKLFF.

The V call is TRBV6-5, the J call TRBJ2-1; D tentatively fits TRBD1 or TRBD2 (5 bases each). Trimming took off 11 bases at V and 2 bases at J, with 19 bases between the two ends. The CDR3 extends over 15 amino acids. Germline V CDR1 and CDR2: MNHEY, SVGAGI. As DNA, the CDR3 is TGTGCCGGACAAACCCTTGGGGGACCCTACAATGAGCAGTTCTTC. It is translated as CAGQTLGGPYNEQFF.

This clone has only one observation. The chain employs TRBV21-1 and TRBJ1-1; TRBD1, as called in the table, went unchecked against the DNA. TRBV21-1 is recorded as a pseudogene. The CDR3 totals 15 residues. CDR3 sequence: CASTQRGKVNTEAFF. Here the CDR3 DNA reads TGTGCCAGCACCCAAAGGGGGAAGGTGAACACTGAAGCTTTCTTT.

The CDR3 DNA reads as TGTGCCAGTAGTCCAAGACAGCAGCCTTACTACGAGCAGTACTTC. It translates to CASSPRQQPYYEQYF. V and J are TRBV19 and TRBJ2-7; the D gene is possibly TRBD1 (5 bases). V lost 5 bases to trimming and J lost 3 bases, with 17 bases between them. This CDR3 region has 15 residues. The germline gives CDR1 LNHDA, CDR2 SQIVND (reference sequence).

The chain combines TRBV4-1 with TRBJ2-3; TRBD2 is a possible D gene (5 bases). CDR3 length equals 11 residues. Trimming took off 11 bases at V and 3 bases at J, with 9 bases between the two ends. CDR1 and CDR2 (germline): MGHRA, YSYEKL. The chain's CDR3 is CAAGPTDTQYF. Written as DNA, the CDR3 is TGCGCCGCGGGCCCAACAGATACGCAGTATTTT.

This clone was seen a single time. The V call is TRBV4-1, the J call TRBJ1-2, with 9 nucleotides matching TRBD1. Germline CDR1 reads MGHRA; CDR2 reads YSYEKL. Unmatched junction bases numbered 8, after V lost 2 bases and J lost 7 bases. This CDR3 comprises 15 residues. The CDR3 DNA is TGCGCCAGCAGCCAAACGGGACAGGGTAGTCGTGGCTACACCTTC. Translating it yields CASSQTGQGSRGYTF.

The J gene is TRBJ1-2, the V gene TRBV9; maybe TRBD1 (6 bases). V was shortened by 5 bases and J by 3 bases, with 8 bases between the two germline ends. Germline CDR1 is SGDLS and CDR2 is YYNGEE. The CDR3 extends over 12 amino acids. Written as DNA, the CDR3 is TGTGCCAGCAGGGACAGCTACTATGGCTACACCTTC. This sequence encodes CASRDSYYGYTF.

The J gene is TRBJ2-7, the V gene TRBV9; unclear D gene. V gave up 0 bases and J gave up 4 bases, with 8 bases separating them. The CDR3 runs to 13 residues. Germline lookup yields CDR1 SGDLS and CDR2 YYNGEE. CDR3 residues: CASSVDMGYEQYF. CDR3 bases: TGTGCCAGCAGCGTAGATATGGGATACGAGCAGTACTTC.

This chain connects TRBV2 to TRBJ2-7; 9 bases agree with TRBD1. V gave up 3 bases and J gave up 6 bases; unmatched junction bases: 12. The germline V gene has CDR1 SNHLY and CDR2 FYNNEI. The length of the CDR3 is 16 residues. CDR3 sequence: CASSEIGQGTLREQYF. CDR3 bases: TGTGCCAGCAGTGAGATAGGACAGGGGACTCTACGCGAGCAGTACTTC.

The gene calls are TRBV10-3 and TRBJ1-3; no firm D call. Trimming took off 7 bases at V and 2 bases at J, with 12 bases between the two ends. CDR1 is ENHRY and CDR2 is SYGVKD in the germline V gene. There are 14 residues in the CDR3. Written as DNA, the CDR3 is TGTGCCATCAAACTGGGATATCCTGGAAACACCATATATTTT. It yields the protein CAIKLGYPGNTIYF.

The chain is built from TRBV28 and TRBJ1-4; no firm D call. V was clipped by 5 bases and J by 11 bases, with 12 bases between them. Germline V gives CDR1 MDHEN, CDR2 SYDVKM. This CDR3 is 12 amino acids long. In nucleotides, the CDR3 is TGTGCCAGCAGTCGCAGTGCTAATAAACTGTTTTTT. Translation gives CASSRSANKLFF. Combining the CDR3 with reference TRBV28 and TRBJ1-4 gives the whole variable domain DVKVTQSSRYLVKRTGEKVFLECVQDMDHENMFWYRQDPGLGLRLIYFSYDVKMKEKGDIPEGYSVSREKKERFSLILESASTNQTSMYLCASSRSANKLFFGSGTQLSVL.

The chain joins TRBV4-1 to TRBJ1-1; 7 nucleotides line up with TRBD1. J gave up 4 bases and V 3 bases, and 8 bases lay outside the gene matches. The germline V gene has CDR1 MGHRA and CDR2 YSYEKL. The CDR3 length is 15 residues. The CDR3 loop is CASSHPDRLSTEAFF. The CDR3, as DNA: TGCGCCAGCAGCCACCCGGACAGGTTGAGCACTGAAGCTTTCTTT.

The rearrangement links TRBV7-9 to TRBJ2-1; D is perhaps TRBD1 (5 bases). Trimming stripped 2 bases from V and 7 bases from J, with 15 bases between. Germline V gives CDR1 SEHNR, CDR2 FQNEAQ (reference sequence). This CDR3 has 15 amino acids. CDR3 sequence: CASSLTGLVSNEQFF. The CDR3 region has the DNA TGTGCCAGCAGCTTAACAGGTTTGGTTTCGAATGAGCAGTTCTTC.

This chain's CDR3 is CASSDPELSGANVLTF. The CDR3 nucleotides read TGTGCCAGCTCAGACCCCGAGCTATCTGGGGCCAACGTCCTGACTTTC. This sequence joins TRBV18 and TRBJ2-6, with D unresolved. Trimming cost V 5 bases and J 1 base, with 12 bases left between them. The CDR3 runs to 16 residues. The germline gives CDR1 KGHSH, CDR2 LQKENI.

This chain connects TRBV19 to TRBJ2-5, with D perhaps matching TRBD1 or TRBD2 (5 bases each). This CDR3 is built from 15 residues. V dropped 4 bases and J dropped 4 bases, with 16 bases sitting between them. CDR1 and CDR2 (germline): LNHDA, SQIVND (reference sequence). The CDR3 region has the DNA TGTGCCAGTAGTAAGAGGGGACCGAGGTTAGAGACCCAGTACTTC. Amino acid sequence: CASSKRGPRLETQYF.